This T cell receptor beta chain emerged from a study of cytomegalovirus exposure and HLA in healthy donors. The PCR had 60 Vbeta and 13 Jbeta primers. The table came from immunoSEQ multiplex PCR; TCRdb's copy has only in-frame clones and leaves some out. The data show about 170,000 clones, about 79% seen once. The CDR3 runs to 13 residues. V shed 7 bases and J shed 0 bases, with 9 bases lying between them. Germline V gives CDR1 MNHEY, CDR2 SMNVEV (reference sequence). On this clone: Its antigen is still unknown.

Findings and limits, study-wide: Being productive about 87% or about 30% of the time was typical of most TCR beta V segments in an earlier analysis. In vitro data verified a few CMV-associated chains as specific for CMV antigens. In a later analysis, most CMV-associated TCR beta chains appeared HLA-restricted.

Sampled while nominally healthy, donors likely had unrecorded immune exposures. The TCR originated in a female donor in good health and CMV-seronegative. Sequencing was performed on PBMCs. This rearrangement joins TRBV27 to TRBJ1-1, with unresolved D. In DNA, the CDR3 is TGTGCCAGCAAAACAGAAGTGAACACTGAAGCTTTCTTT. It yields the protein CASKTEVNTEAFF.